This is a list of T cell receptor beta chains from one sample in a study of cytomegalovirus exposure and HLA in healthy donors. Sequenced by immunoSEQ multiplex PCR; TCRdb stores in-frame clones only, minus some. The sample table includes fewer than 150,000 clones. Material: PBMCs. The receptors stem from an older woman in good health and CMV-seronegative. The CDR3 runs from the conserved cysteine through the conserved F or W. D genes are given only for firm matches.

j_call,v_call,d_call,cdr3_nt,cdr3_aa
TRBJ2-1,TRBV4-1,.,TGCGCCAGCAGCCAAGGGTCCGGGACTTCGTATAATGAGCAGTTCTTC,CASSQGSGTSYNEQFF
TRBJ2-1,TRBV7-6,.,TGTGCCAGCAGCGAGGGGGGGGTAGGAGGCTCCTACAATGAGCAGTTCTTC,CASSEGGVGGSYNEQFF
TRBJ2-1,TRBV7-3,.,TGTGCCAGCAGCTCTCCCCCGCCCATGAGTGAGCAGTTCTTC,CASSSPPPMSEQFF
TRBJ1-1,TRBV28,TRBD1,TGTGCCAGCAGTTTACAGGCAGGGGGGATCACTGAAGCTTTCTTT,CASSLQAGGITEAFF
TRBJ2-3,TRBV9,.,TGTGCCAGCAGCCCAGCTGCAGGAGATACGCAGTATTTT,CASSPAAGDTQYF
TRBJ1-6,TRBV6-6,TRBD1,TGTGCCAGCAGTTACGGAGGACAGGGGTCGCCCCTCCACTTT,CASSYGGQGSPLHF
TRBJ2-7,TRBV5-1,.,TGCGCCAGCAGCGGCGGGGGCGGACGCTACGAGCAGTACTTC,CASSGGGGRYEQYF
TRBJ2-7,TRBV5-1,TRBD1,TGCGCCAGCAGCTTGGGACAGGGTGGTGACGAGCAGTACTTC,CASSLGQGGDEQYF
TRBJ1-2,TRBV6-1,TRBD1,TGTGCCAGCAGTGAATCTAGGGGACAGGGGCAGCGTGGTAACTATGGCTACACCTTC,CASSESRGQGQRGNYGYTF
TRBJ2-1,TRBV19,.,TGTGCCAGTAGACTAATAGCGGACCCTAACAATGAGCAGTTCTTC,CASRLIADPNNEQFF
TRBJ2-7,TRBV5-1,TRBD1,TGCGCCAGCAGCAAAAGACAGGGGGCGGACGAGCAGTACTTC,CASSKRQGADEQYF
TRBJ1-5,TRBV6-5,.,TGTGCCAGCAGCACAGGGATCATAGGCAATCAGCCCCAGCATTTT,CASSTGIIGNQPQHF
TRBJ2-7,TRBV19,.,TGTGCCAGTTCAATCTCAGGGGGGCTGAGCTACGAGCAGTACTTC,CASSISGGLSYEQYF
TRBJ2-1,TRBV4-2,.,TGTGCCAGCAGCCAAGGCGGGGAGTGGGCCAATGAGCAGTTCTTC,CASSQGGEWANEQFF
TRBJ1-2,TRBV2,.,TGTGCCAGCAGTGAAGCGCTTCTAAATACCTTCAACTATGGCTACACCTTC,CASSEALLNTFNYGYTF
TRBJ1-1,TRBV7-9,.,TGTGCCAGCAGCTTACTGGGGGGTCAAGCTTTCTTT,CASSLLGGQAFF
TRBJ2-2,TRBV6-1,TRBD1,TGTGCCAGCAGTGCGGACAGGGGAGGTACCGGGGAGCTGTTTTTT,CASSADRGGTGELFF
TRBJ1-5,TRBV28,.,TGTGCCAGCAGTCTACACCGTCTCAGGGATCAGCCCCAGCATTTT,CASSLHRLRDQPQHF
TRBJ2-5,TRBV9,TRBD2,TGTGCCAGCAGCGCGCCGCGGGGGGGGATGGAGACCCAGTACTTC,CASSAPRGGMETQYF
TRBJ2-5,TRBV6-1,.,TGTGCCAGCAGTAGCTACGGGACATCACAGGAGACCCAGTACTTC,CASSSYGTSQETQYF
TRBJ2-2,TRBV19,.,TGTGCCAGTAGTGACCCGGGCGGGGCCCACGGGTACACCGGGGAGCTGTTTTTT,CASSDPGGAHGYTGELFF
TRBJ2-7,TRBV7-2,.,TGTGCCAGCAGCCCTCCGGGACTGCCATATTACGAGCAGTACTTC,CASSPPGLPYYEQYF
TRBJ2-7,TRBV19,TRBD1,TGTGCCAGTAGTTTCGGGACAGGGACCTACGAGCAGTACTTC,CASSFGTGTYEQYF
TRBJ2-6,TRBV25-1,.,TGTGCCAGCAGTGAATCTCCCTCTGGGGCCAACGTCCTGACTTTC,CASSESPSGANVLTF
TRBJ1-1,TRBV6-6,.,TGTGCCAGCGGGCGAAATACAGGTTTTGAAGCTTTCTTT,CASGRNTGFEAFF
TRBJ2-2,TRBV10-3,.,TGTGCCATCAGCACTTTGGGAGAGGGAACCGGGGAGCTGTTTTTT,CAISTLGEGTGELFF
TRBJ1-1,TRBV29-1,TRBD1,TGCAGCGCCCAACCGGGACAGGGGAGCACTGAAGCTTTCTTT,CSAQPGQGSTEAFF
TRBJ2-7,TRBV7-9,TRBD1,TGTGCCAGCAGCCGTAGAGCGGGACAGGGGAACGACGAGCAGTACTTC,CASSRRAGQGNDEQYF
TRBJ2-7,TRBV27,TRBD2,TGTGCCAGCAGTTTCCGCGTGGTAGCGGGAGTATCCGAGCAGTACTTC,CASSFRVVAGVSEQYF
TRBJ1-2,TRBV6-5,.,TGTGCCAGCAGTTACTGGCGGGAGGATGGCTACACCTTC,CASSYWREDGYTF
TRBJ1-4,TRBV6-5,TRBD1,TGTGCCAGCAGCTCGGCCGGGACAGGGTATGAAAAACTGTTTTTT,CASSSAGTGYEKLFF
TRBJ2-3,TRBV6-1,TRBD2,TGTGCCGGCGTAGCGGGAGGTGGCACAGATACGCAGTATTTT,CAGVAGGGTDTQYF
TRBJ1-4,TRBV18,.,TGTGCCAGCTCACCTTCCGGGGGGTTTTATGAAAAACTGTTTTTT,CASSPSGGFYEKLFF
TRBJ2-7,TRBV30,TRBD1,TGTGCCTGTTTCTACCCCGGGACAGTACGATACGAGCAGTACTTC,CACFYPGTVRYEQYF
TRBJ2-3,TRBV7-6,TRBD2,TGTGCCAGCAGCTTAAGAGTAGCGGGAGGGTTAGATACGCAGTATTTT,CASSLRVAGGLDTQYF
TRBJ1-4,TRBV6-6,.,TGTGCCAGCAGCTTGAGTGAAAAACTGTTTTTT,CASSLSEKLFF
TRBJ2-1,TRBV15,TRBD2,TGTGCCACCAGCCGAGATAGCGGGAGATCCTACAATGAGCAGTTCTTC,CATSRDSGRSYNEQFF
TRBJ2-3,TRBV2,TRBD2,TGTGCCTCCGGGAGCGGGGGCCTCCCAGATACGCAGTATTTT,CASGSGGLPDTQYF
TRBJ2-1,TRBV30,TRBD2,TGTGCCTGGAGTGTACGGGGGTTGGCGGGAGGGCCCTACAATGAGCAGTTCTTC,CAWSVRGLAGGPYNEQFF
TRBJ2-3,TRBV5-1,TRBD1,TGCGCCAGCAGCTTGTCCCCCATGTGGACAGGGAGCCCAGATACGCAGTATTTT,CASSLSPMWTGSPDTQYF
TRBJ1-3,TRBV19,.,TGTGCCAGTAGTATTAACCCAGGAACTGGAAACACCATATATTTT,CASSINPGTGNTIYF
TRBJ2-7,TRBV18,.,TGTGCCAGCTCACCGCGCGGACACGGCTACGAGCAGTACTTC,CASSPRGHGYEQYF
TRBJ2-3,TRBV9,TRBD2,TGTGCCAGCAGCGTAGACGGGGACTACACAGATACGCAGTATTTT,CASSVDGDYTDTQYF
TRBJ1-1,TRBV9,.,TGTGCCAGCAGCGCCGACGGGTCCCTTGAAGCTTTCTTT,CASSADGSLEAFF
TRBJ1-5,TRBV29-1,.,TGCAGCGTTGAGACGGAGCCGAATCAGCCCCAGCATTTT,CSVETEPNQPQHF
TRBJ2-7,TRBV19,.,TGTGCCAGTAGCACCCGGCAGGGTTACGAGCAGTACTTC,CASSTRQGYEQYF
TRBJ1-3,TRBV5-1,.,TGCGCCAGCAGCTTGGAACAGGGAACAGGAAACACCATATATTTT,CASSLEQGTGNTIYF
TRBJ2-1,TRBV5-1,TRBD2,TGCGCCAGCAGCACCGGACTAGCGGGGGCGGATGAGCAGTTCTTC,CASSTGLAGADEQFF
TRBJ2-1,TRBV29-1,TRBD2,TGCAGCGTTCTCCTATTAGCGGGCGACTACAATGAGCAGTTCTTC,CSVLLLAGDYNEQFF
TRBJ2-7,TRBV27,TRBD1,TGTGCCAGCAGCCGGACAGGGATATACGAGCAGTACTTC,CASSRTGIYEQYF
TRBJ2-7,TRBV29-1,.,TGCAGCGTCGAAATCCCAGACAGGATCTCCTACGAGCAGTACTTC,CSVEIPDRISYEQYF
TRBJ2-3,TRBV2,TRBD2,TGTGCCAGCAGTGAGCGAGCGGGAGGAGGTACAGATACGCAGTATTTT,CASSERAGGGTDTQYF
TRBJ2-7,TRBV28,.,TGTGCCAGCAGTTTACCAGGGCTCTCCTACGAGCAGTACTTC,CASSLPGLSYEQYF
TRBJ2-7,TRBV27,TRBD2,TGTGCCAGCAGCCCGGGAGGGGGGAGAGTGGGATCCTACGAGCAGTACTTC,CASSPGGGRVGSYEQYF